The 19 T cell receptor beta chains in this list originate from one sample, sequenced in a study of T cells in Graves' hyperthyroidism and ophthalmopathy. What was amplified from RNA transcripts were TCR beta CDR3 regions. Primed by the HTBI set, a first-round RT-PCR was run on the TCR CDR3. TCRdb re-called the multiplex PCR reads with MiXCR, one entry per CDR3 protein. The profile shows approximately 420,000 distinct CDR3 sequences, approximately 13% of them singletons. Sequencing input: blood. The receptors shown here come from a woman aged 18-30 years with Graves' hyperthyroidism.

This clonotype was picked up a small number of times. The CDR3 DNA sequence: TGTGCCAGCAGCTTACAGGGGGCGAAGTCTTCAGGCTACACCTTC. Translation gives CASSLQGAKSSGYTF. The chain uses TRBV7-2 and TRBJ1-2; 8 bases map to TRBD1. This CDR3 comprises 15 residues. Looked up from germline, CDR1 is SGHTA and CDR2 is FQGNSA. V lost 2 bases, J lost 8 bases, and 10 bases stayed unmatched.

This clonotype was counted many times. The chain carries TRBV2 and TRBJ1-4; D perhaps matches TRBD1 (6 bases). From germline, CDR1 is SNHLY and CDR2 FYNNEI. The CDR3 length is 14 residues. V shed 6 bases and J shed 6 bases, with 14 bases lying between them. The CDR3: CASRPGQGDEKLFF. The CDR3 nucleotides read TGTGCCAGCAGGCCGGGACAAGGTGATGAAAAACTGTTTTTT.

The sample holds many counts of this clonotype. The chain joins TRBV5-1 to TRBJ2-7, with 8 bases matching TRBD1. The germline CDR1 and CDR2 sequences are SGHRS and YFSETQ. The CDR3 spans 15 residues. V dropped 0 bases and J dropped 2; count of bases not matched to a gene: 4. The CDR3 sequence is CASSLVGQGTYEQYF. CDR3 DNA sequence: TGCGCCAGCAGCTTGGTCGGACAGGGTACCTACGAGCAGTACTTC.

The genes are TRBV28 and TRBJ1-2, with D perhaps matching TRBD1 (5 bases). The CDR3 is 13 amino acids. The V end lost 5 bases, the J end lost 7 bases, and 14 bases lay between the germline ends. Germline values: CDR1 MDHEN, CDR2 SYDVKM. The CDR3 is CASSPLGLGGYTF. Here the CDR3 DNA reads TGTGCCAGCAGTCCCCTGGGACTAGGTGGCTACACCTTC.

This clonotype came up a few times. V is TRBV4-3 and J is TRBJ1-5, with TRBD1 matching 10 bases. V trimming: 4 bases; J trimming: 0 bases; junction bases outside the gene matches: 3. Germline lookup yields CDR1 LGHNA and CDR2 YSLEER. The CDR3 totals 16 residues. The CDR3 sequence is CASSLRDRGSNQPQHF. DNA of the CDR3: TGCGCCAGCAGCCTCCGGGACAGGGGTAGCAATCAGCCCCAGCATTTT.

This clonotype was observed many times. The chain is built from TRBV4-3 and TRBJ2-3; 9 bases align to TRBD2. Unmatched junction bases numbered 10, after V lost 6 bases and J lost 6 bases. In germline, CDR1 is LGHNA, CDR2 YSLEER. The CDR3 is 15 amino acids. CDR3 bases: TGCGCCAGCAGACATAGCGGGAGCCGGGGGGATACGCAGTATTTT. Amino acids: CASRHSGSRGDTQYF.

This clonotype was observed at least ten times. The chain combines TRBV2 with TRBJ2-2; TRBD1 agrees at 7 bases. The CDR3 has 17 residues. The J segment lost 4 bases and the V segment lost 2 bases, leaving 10 bases of the junction unmatched. CDR1 is SNHLY, CDR2 FYNNEI, per germline. This CDR3 reads CASSERGGTSVTGELFF. The CDR3 DNA sequence: TGTGCCAGCAGTGAACGAGGGGGCACTTCGGTCACCGGGGAGCTGTTTTTT.

This clonotype came up a few times. This chain connects TRBV6-5 to TRBJ2-2; TRBD2 matches 10 bases. CDR3 size: 17 residues. J lost 6 bases, V lost 0 bases, and 7 bases had no gene match. The germline V gene has CDR1 MNHEY and CDR2 SVGAGI. The CDR3 DNA reads TGTGCCAGCAGTTACTCCTTAGGACTAGCGGCTTCCGGGGAGCTGTTTTTT. This encodes CASSYSLGLAASGELFF.

This clonotype was counted at least ten times. CDR3 sequence: CASSLLGAWETSEQYF. The CDR3 DNA reads as TGTGCCAGCAGTTTATTGGGCGCTTGGGAGACTAGCGAGCAGTACTTC. The chain has TRBV28 and TRBJ2-7, with D perhaps TRBD2 (6 bases). The V end lost 1 base, the J end lost 6 bases, and 19 bases lay between the germline ends. This CDR3 spans 16 amino acids. The germline V gene encodes CDR1 MDHEN and CDR2 SYDVKM. Full variable domain (outside the CDR3, taken from reference TRBV28 and TRBJ2-7): DVKVTQSSRYLVKRTGEKVFLECVQDMDHENMFWYRQDPGLGLRLIYFSYDVKMKEKGDIPEGYSVSREKKERFSLILESASTNQTSMYLCASSLLGAWETSEQYFGPGTRLTVT.

This clonotype was seen repeatedly, ten times or more. The rearrangement joins TRBV3-1 to TRBJ1-1; D gene ambiguous. The CDR3 runs to 16 residues. The germline CDR1 and CDR2 sequences are LGHDT and YNNKEL (reference sequence). The germline V and J ends were trimmed by 0 bases and 3 bases, with 14 bases remaining between them. The CDR3 is CASSQETRAPYTEAFF. As DNA, the CDR3 is TGTGCCAGCAGCCAAGAAACGAGGGCCCCCTACACTGAAGCTTTCTTT.

The V call is TRBV6-1, the J call TRBJ2-7, with TRBD2 matching over 10 bases. V dropped 0 bases and J dropped 4; count of bases not matched to a gene: 0. Germline V lookup: CDR1 MNHNS, CDR2 SASEGT. The CDR3 has 14 residues. The CDR3 protein is CASSEASGRYEQYF. The CDR3 DNA sequence: TGTGCCAGCAGTGAAGCTAGCGGGAGGTACGAGCAGTACTTC.

This clonotype appeared many times. V usage is TRBV13 and J usage is TRBJ2-7; 7 bases map to TRBD1. V gave up 8 bases and J gave up 2 bases; unmatched junction bases: 6. The germline V gene has CDR1 PRHDT and CDR2 FYEKMQ (reference sequence). The CDR3 extends over 13 amino acids. The CDR3 region is CASSRGRPYEQYF. DNA of the CDR3: TGTGCCAGCTCAAGGGGGCGCCCCTACGAGCAGTACTTC.

Many counts were recorded for this clonotype. The chain uses TRBV11-2 and TRBJ2-7; D not certain. CDR3 size: 14 residues. Per germline, CDR1 SGHAT and CDR2 FQNNGV. Trimming cost V 2 bases and J 0 bases, with 8 bases left between them. The CDR3 protein is CASSLMADSYEQYF. The CDR3, as DNA: TGTGCCAGCAGCTTAATGGCGGACTCCTACGAGCAGTACTTC.

This clonotype was counted a few times. The rearrangement uses TRBV6-2 or TRBV6-3 and TRBJ2-4; 13 bases match TRBD2. CDR1 is MNHEY, CDR2 SVGEGT, per germline. The CDR3 runs to 17 residues. J gave up 8 bases and V 7 bases, and 14 bases lay outside the gene matches. The CDR3 DNA reads TGTGCCAGCAAGACCCCACTAGCGGGAGGGAGGTCGGACATTCAGTACTTC. It encodes CASKTPLAGGRSDIQYF.

The chain employs TRBV19 and TRBJ2-2; TRBD2 aligns across 7 bases. Germline V gene lookup returns CDR1 LNHDA and CDR2 SQIVND (reference sequence). This CDR3 is built from 14 residues. Trimming removed 7 bases from V and 3 bases from J; junction bases left unmatched: 5. The CDR3 loop reads CASKLTSDTGELFF. In nucleotides, the CDR3 is TGTGCCAGTAAGCTCACTAGCGACACCGGGGAGCTGTTTTTT. Using reference TRBV19 and TRBJ2-2 for the parts outside the CDR3, the full variable domain is DGGITQSPKYLFRKEGQNVTLSCEQNLNHDAMYWYRQDPGQGLRLIYYSQIVNDFQKGDIAEGYSVSREKKESFPLTVTSAQKNPTAFYLCASKLTSDTGELFFGEGSRLTVL.

This clonotype was detected ten times or more. The chain joins TRBV7-9 to TRBJ2-7; possibly TRBD2 for D (6 bases). Germline loops: CDR1 SEHNR, CDR2 FQNEAQ (reference sequence). The germline V and J ends were trimmed by 1 base and 7 bases, with 23 bases remaining between them. CDR3 length: 17 amino acids. The DNA of the CDR3 is TGTGCCAGCAGCTTAGACGACCTTGGGATTGCGGGGAAAGAGCAGTACTTC. It translates to CASSLDDLGIAGKEQYF.

The sample holds many counts of this clonotype. This chain links TRBV7-2 with TRBJ2-7; 9 bases are a match to TRBD1. CDR3 size: 15 residues. Germline trimming cut 5 bases from V and 7 bases from J; bases unmatched to any gene: 12. CDR1 and CDR2 from the germline V gene are SGHTA and FQGNSA. The CDR3 sequence is CASSPHRDRAEEQYF. CDR3 coding DNA: TGTGCCAGCAGCCCCCACCGGGACAGGGCCGAGGAGCAGTACTTC.

This clonotype has a count of ten or more. The rearrangement links TRBV6-2 or TRBV6-3 to TRBJ2-3; TRBD1 aligns across 8 bases. The CDR3 spans 15 residues. In germline, CDR1 is MNHEY, CDR2 SVGEGT. The V gene end was trimmed by 8 bases and the J gene end by 2 bases; junction bases not matched to a gene: 9. DNA of the CDR3: TGTGCCAGCCGGAGCAGGGGGCGAGACACAGATACGCAGTATTTT. Encoded protein: CASRSRGRDTDTQYF.

This clonotype was found many times. The V and J genes are TRBV7-8 and TRBJ2-7; D gene uncertain. V dropped 3 bases and J dropped 3 bases, with 15 bases sitting between them. The CDR3 contains 15 residues. The germline V gene has CDR1 SGHVS and CDR2 FQNEAQ. CDR3 in amino acids: CASSFTLDPYYEQYF. CDR3 DNA: TGTGCCAGCAGCTTTACGTTGGATCCTTACTACGAGCAGTACTTC.